This T cell receptor (beta chain) was identified during a study of T and B cells in COVID-19 patients. Background on the study: Median age was about 30 years in the recovered cohort and around 67 years in the active-infection cohort. Critical illness requiring mechanical ventilation or extracorporeal membrane oxygenation affected three fifths of the roughly 20 active-infection patients.

TRB rearrangements were amplified by multiplex PCR with BIOMED2 TRB-A/B primers. MiXCR, applied by TCRdb to the multiplex PCR reads, yields one record per CDR3 protein. The sample holds over a thousand distinct CDR3 sequences; about a quarter are singletons and the top ten take about 54%. Note on this clonotype: Its specificity is unknown.

Looked up from germline, CDR1 is DFQATT and CDR2 is SNEGSKA (reference sequence). V was pared by 2 bases and J by 1 base, with 5 bases between. The length of the CDR3 is 12 residues. Overall study findings and caveats: At recovery TRB diversity and richness exceeded healthy donors, after highly clonal active COVID-19 repertoires.

Blood genomic DNA input for TRB amplification was about 240-550 ng. The specimen was blood. This clonotype was obtained from a human donor with active COVID-19. The V and J genes are TRBV20-1 and TRBJ1-1; D not resolved. The CDR3 loop is CSARRTNTEAFF. The CDR3, as DNA: TGCAGTGCTAGACGGACGAACACTGAAGCTTTCTTT.